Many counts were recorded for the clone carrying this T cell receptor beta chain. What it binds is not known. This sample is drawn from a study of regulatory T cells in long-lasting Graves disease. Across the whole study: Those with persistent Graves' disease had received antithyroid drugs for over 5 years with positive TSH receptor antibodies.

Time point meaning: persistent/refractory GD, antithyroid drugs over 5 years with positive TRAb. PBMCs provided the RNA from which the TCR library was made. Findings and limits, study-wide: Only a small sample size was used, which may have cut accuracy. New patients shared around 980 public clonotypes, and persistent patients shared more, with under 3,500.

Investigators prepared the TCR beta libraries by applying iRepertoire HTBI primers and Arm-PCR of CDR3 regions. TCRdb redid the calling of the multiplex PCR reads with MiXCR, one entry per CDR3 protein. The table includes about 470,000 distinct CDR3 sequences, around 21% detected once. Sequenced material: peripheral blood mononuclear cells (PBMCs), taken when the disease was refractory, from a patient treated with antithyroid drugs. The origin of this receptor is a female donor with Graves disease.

This chain's CDR3 is CSVEGENTEAFF. DNA for the CDR3: TGCAGCGTTGAAGGTGAGAACACTGAAGCTTTCTTT. The rearrangement uses TRBV29-1 and TRBJ1-1, with D unclear. Germline CDR1 is SQVTM and CDR2 is ANQGSEA. Deletions cut 1 base from V and 1 base from J, with 4 bases between. The CDR3 has 12 amino acids.